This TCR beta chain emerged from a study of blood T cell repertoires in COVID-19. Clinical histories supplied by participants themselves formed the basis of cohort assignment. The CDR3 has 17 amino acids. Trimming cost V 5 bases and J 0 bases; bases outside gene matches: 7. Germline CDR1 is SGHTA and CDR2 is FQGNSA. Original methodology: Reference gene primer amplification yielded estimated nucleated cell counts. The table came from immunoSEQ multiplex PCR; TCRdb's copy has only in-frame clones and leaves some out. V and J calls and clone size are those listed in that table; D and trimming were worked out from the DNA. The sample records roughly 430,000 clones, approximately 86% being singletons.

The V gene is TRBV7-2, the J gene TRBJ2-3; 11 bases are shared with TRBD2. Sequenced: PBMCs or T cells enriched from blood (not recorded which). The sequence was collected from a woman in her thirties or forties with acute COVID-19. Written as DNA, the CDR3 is TGTGCCAGCAGCGACACACTAGCGGGGGCTAGCACAGATACGCAGTATTTT. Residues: CASSDTLAGASTDTQYF.